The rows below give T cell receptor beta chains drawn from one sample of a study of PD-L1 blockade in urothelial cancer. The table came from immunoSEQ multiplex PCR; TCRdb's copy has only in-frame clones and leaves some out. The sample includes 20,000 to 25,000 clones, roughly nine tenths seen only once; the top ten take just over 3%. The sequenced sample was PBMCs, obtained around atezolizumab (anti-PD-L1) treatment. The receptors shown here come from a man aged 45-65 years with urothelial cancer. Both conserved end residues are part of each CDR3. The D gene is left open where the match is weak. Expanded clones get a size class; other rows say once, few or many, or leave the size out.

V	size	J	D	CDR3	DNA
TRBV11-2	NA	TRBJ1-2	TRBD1	CASSLDMTGGLRGYTF	TGTGCCAGCAGCTTAGATATGACAGGGGGGTTACGTGGCTACACCTTC
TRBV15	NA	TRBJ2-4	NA	CATNSRQGGPTQNIQYF	TGTGCCACCAACTCCCGCCAAGGAGGGCCCACCCAAAACATTCAGTACTTC
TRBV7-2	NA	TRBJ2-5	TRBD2	CASSTTSVATQYF	TGTGCCAGCAGCACGACTAGCGTGGCGACCCAGTACTTC
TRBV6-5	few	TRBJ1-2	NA	CASHKVSGGNYGYTF	TGTGCCAGCCATAAGGTCAGCGGGGGGAACTATGGCTACACCTTC
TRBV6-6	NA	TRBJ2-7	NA	CASTGTSYEQYF	TGTGCCAGCACTGGGACATCCTACGAGCAGTACTTC
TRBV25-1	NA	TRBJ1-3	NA	CASTTSSGNTIYF	TGTGCCAGCACCACAAGCTCTGGAAACACCATATATTTT
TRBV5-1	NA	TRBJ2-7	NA	CASSFGDSNSVEQYF	TGCGCCAGCAGCTTCGGAGACAGCAACTCAGTAGAGCAGTACTTC
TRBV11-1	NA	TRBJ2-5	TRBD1	CASSWDRKGETQYF	TGTGCCAGCAGCTGGGACAGGAAGGGGGAGACCCAGTACTTC
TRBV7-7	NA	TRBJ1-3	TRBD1	CASSPRGRSGNTIYF	TGTGCCAGCAGCCCCAGGGGGCGGTCTGGAAACACCATATATTTT
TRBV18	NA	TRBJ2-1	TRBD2	CASSPKAGGGYNEQFF	TGTGCCAGCTCACCTAAAGCGGGAGGAGGGTACAATGAGCAGTTCTTC
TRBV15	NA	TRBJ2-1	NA	CATSRDFGNEQFF	TGTGCCACCAGCAGAGACTTCGGGAATGAGCAGTTCTTC
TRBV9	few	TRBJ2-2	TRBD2	CASSVVGGGTGELFF	TGTGCCAGCAGCGTAGTTGGGGGAGGGACCGGGGAGCTGTTTTTT
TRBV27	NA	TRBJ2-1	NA	CASSFPGRNEQFF	TGTGCCAGCAGTTTCCCCGGGAGAAATGAGCAGTTCTTC
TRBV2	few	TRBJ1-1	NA	CASILGVNTEAFF	TGTGCCAGCATCTTAGGGGTGAACACTGAAGCTTTCTTT
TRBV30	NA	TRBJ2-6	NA	CAWSVLLDTRGVQTGANVLTF	TGTGCCTGGAGTGTTCTTTTGGACACTCGCGGGGTTCAAACTGGGGCCAACGTCCTGACTTTC
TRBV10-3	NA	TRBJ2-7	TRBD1	CAIPSKPPGQDTYEQYF	TGTGCCATCCCCTCCAAGCCCCCGGGACAGGATACCTACGAGCAGTACTTC
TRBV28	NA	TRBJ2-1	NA	CASSETQGYNEQFF	TGTGCCAGCAGTGAGACCCAGGGGTACAATGAGCAGTTCTTC
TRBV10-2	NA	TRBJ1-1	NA	CASSESNRGTEAFF	TGCGCCAGCAGTGAGTCGAATAGAGGGACTGAAGCTTTCTTT
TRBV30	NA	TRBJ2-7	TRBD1	CAWTAGPGTGSNEQYF	TGTGCCTGGACCGCCGGCCCCGGGACAGGGTCCAACGAGCAGTACTTC
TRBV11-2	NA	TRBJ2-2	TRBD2	CASSSLAGGPPGELFF	TGTGCCAGCAGTTCACTAGCGGGAGGGCCTCCCGGGGAGCTGTTTTTT
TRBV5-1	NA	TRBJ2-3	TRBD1	CASSLTGVGTDTQYF	TGCGCCAGCAGCCTGACAGGGGTGGGCACAGATACGCAGTATTTT
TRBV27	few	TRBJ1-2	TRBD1	CASSSPSRDRQNYGYTF	TGTGCCAGCAGTTCCCCTTCCAGGGACAGGCAAAACTATGGCTACACCTTC
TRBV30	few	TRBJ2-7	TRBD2	CAWRLSSGEGYEQYF	TGTGCCTGGAGACTCTCTAGCGGGGAGGGGTACGAGCAGTACTTC
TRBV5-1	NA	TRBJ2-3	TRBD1	CASSPGQGKDTQYF	TGCGCCAGCAGCCCGGGACAGGGAAAAGATACGCAGTATTTT
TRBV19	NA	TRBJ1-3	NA	CASSIEHRSGNTIYF	TGTGCCAGTAGTATCGAACACCGCTCTGGAAACACCATATATTTT
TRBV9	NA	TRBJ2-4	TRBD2	CASSDGTSGFLAKNIQYF	TGTGCCAGCAGCGATGGGACTAGCGGGTTCCTAGCCAAAAACATTCAGTACTTC
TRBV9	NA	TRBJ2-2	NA	CASSVASYGRVATGELFF	TGTGCCAGCAGCGTAGCTTCATATGGCAGGGTGGCCACCGGGGAGCTGTTTTTT
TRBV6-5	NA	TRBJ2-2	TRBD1	CASTATGVLGPELFF	TGTGCCAGCACTGCGACAGGGGTCCTTGGTCCGGAGCTGTTTTTT
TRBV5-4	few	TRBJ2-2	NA	CASRLFSSLNTGELFF	TGTGCCAGCAGACTTTTCTCTAGCTTGAACACCGGGGAGCTGTTTTTT
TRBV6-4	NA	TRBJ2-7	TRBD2	CASSDLGGSYEQYF	TGTGCCAGCAGTGACTTGGGGGGGTCCTACGAGCAGTACTTC
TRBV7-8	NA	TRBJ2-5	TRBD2	CASSLQTGGPRETQYF	TGTGCCAGCAGCTTACAGACGGGGGGGCCGAGGGAGACCCAGTACTTC
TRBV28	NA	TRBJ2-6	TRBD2	CASSLVGTGGLGSGANVLTF	TGTGCCAGCAGTTTAGTTGGTACGGGGGGTCTGGGCTCTGGGGCCAACGTCCTGACTTTC
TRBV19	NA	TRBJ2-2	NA	CASSMGGQTGELFF	TGTGCCAGTAGTATGGGGGGGCAAACCGGGGAGCTGTTTTTT
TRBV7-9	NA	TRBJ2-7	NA	CASTSAGKPVSYEQYF	TGTGCCAGCACCTCCGCGGGGAAACCCGTCTCCTACGAGCAGTACTTC
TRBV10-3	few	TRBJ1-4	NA	CAIRRGGNEKLFF	TGTGCCATCAGGAGAGGGGGAAATGAAAAACTGTTTTTT
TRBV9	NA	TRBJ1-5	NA	CASSVGSQFNQPQHF	TGTGCCAGCAGCGTAGGGAGTCAGTTCAATCAGCCCCAGCATTTT
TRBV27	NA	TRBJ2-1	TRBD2	CASSLEREQYHEQFF	TGTGCCAGCAGTTTAGAGCGGGAGCAATACCATGAGCAGTTCTTC
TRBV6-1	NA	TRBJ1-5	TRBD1	CASSFYRDRNQPQHF	TGTGCCAGCAGTTTTTACCGGGACAGAAATCAGCCCCAGCATTTT
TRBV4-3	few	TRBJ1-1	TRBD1	CASSQARGSAEAFF	TGCGCCAGCAGCCAAGCCAGGGGGAGCGCTGAAGCTTTCTTT
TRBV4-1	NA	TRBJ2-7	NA	CASSQEAWSSSYEQYF	TGCGCCAGCAGCCAAGAGGCGTGGAGTAGCTCCTACGAGCAGTACTTC
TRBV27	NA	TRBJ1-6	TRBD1	CASSFGTGYNSPLHF	TGTGCCAGCAGTTTTGGGACAGGGTATAATTCACCCCTCCACTTT
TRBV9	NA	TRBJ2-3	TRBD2	CASSEPTSGTDTQYF	TGTGCCAGCAGCGAACCGACTAGCGGCACAGATACGCAGTATTTT
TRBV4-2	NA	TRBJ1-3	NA	CASSASGSGNTIYF	TGTGCCAGCAGTGCTAGCGGATCTGGAAACACCATATATTTT
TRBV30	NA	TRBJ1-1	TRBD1	CAWAPIGTGNTEAFF	TGTGCCTGGGCCCCCATCGGGACAGGGAACACTGAAGCTTTCTTT
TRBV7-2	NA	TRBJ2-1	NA	CASSSASLPYNEQFF	TGTGCCAGCAGCTCCGCCTCCCTACCATACAATGAGCAGTTCTTC
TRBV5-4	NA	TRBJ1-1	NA	CASSRSGLSNTEAFF	TGTGCCAGCAGCCGATCTGGACTTTCGAACACTGAAGCTTTCTTT
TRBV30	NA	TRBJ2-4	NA	CAWNAGTDIQYF	TGTGCCTGGAATGCAGGTACAGATATTCAGTACTTC
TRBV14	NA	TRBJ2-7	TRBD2	CASSPLAGGYYEQYF	TGTGCCAGCAGCCCCTTAGCGGGAGGCTACTACGAGCAGTACTTC
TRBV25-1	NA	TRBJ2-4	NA	CASSREDIQYF	TGTGCCAGCAGCCGCGAGGACATTCAGTACTTC
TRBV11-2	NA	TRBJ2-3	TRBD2	CASSLGSGGAFLDTQYF	TGTGCCAGCAGCTTAGGTAGCGGGGGGGCTTTTTTAGATACGCAGTATTTT
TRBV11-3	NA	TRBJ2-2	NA	CASSLDSTGELFF	TGTGCCAGCAGCCTAGATTCAACCGGGGAGCTGTTTTTT
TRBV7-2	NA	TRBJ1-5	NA	CASSLTGLSNQPQHF	TGTGCCAGCAGCTTAACAGGGCTAAGCAATCAGCCCCAGCATTTT
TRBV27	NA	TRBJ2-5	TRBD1	CASRKDRGQETQYF	TGTGCCAGCAGGAAGGACAGGGGGCAAGAGACCCAGTACTTC
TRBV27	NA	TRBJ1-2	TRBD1	CASSPRQGAYGYTF	TGTGCCAGCAGTCCGCGACAGGGGGCCTATGGCTACACCTTC
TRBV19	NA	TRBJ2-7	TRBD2	CASSRIAGAGYEQYF	TGTGCCAGTAGTAGGATAGCGGGAGCCGGTTACGAGCAGTACTTC